Each of the 6 T cell receptor beta chains below was sequenced from the same sample in a study of beta chain features in type 1 diabetes. Every isolated RNA sample was fully reverse transcribed, so sequencing captured expressed TCRB transcripts. TCRdb's copy holds only in-frame clones and misses some; the assay was immunoSEQ multiplex PCR. The sample has under 95,000 clones, about 32% seen once; the top ten hold approximately 0.45%. Source material: stem cell memory CD4+ T cells from blood. Receptor source: a woman in her late teens or twenties in good health.

The chain combines TRBV5-1 with TRBJ1-2; 8 bases fit TRBD1. The CDR3 runs 14 residues. Looked up from germline, CDR1 is SGHRS and CDR2 is YFSETQ. J gave up 5 bases and V 5 bases, and 8 bases lay outside the gene matches. The CDR3 DNA reads as TGCGCCAGCAGTCCCGGACAGGGTATATATGGCTACACCTTC. Its protein is CASSPGQGIYGYTF.

This clone was found a few times. The chain uses TRBV14 and TRBJ2-3, with 8 bases matching TRBD2. Germline V gives CDR1 SGHDN, CDR2 FVKESK. There are 17 residues in the CDR3. The trim removed 0 bases at V and 1 base at J, leaving 6 bases unmatched. The CDR3 sequence is CASSQDLRRGGTDTQYF. The CDR3 region has the DNA TGTGCCAGCAGCCAAGATTTGCGGCGGGGGGGCACAGATACGCAGTATTTT.

The chain has TRBV6-1 and TRBJ2-5; 10 bases are shared with TRBD2. Germline CDR1 and CDR2: MNHNS and SASEGT. J gave up 3 bases and V 6 bases, and 7 bases lay outside the gene matches. There are 15 residues in the CDR3. CDR3 protein: CASRPLAGAKETQYF. As DNA, the CDR3 is TGTGCCAGCAGACCTCTAGCGGGGGCCAAAGAGACCCAGTACTTC.

The genes are TRBV5-1 and TRBJ1-5, with D perhaps TRBD1 (5 bases). Trimming took off 3 bases at V and 2 bases at J, with 9 bases between the two ends. CDR1 and CDR2 from the germline V gene are SGHRS and YFSETQ. CDR3 length equals 14 residues. CDR3 sequence (DNA): TGCGCCAGCAGCTGGGGAGGGGGCAATCAGCCCCAGCATTTT. Translated, it gives CASSWGGGNQPQHF.

This clone was detected only a few times. V is TRBV4-1 and J is TRBJ1-5; D not resolved. V was shortened by 1 base and J by 1 base, with 11 bases between the two germline ends. This CDR3 is 16 amino acids long. Germline-derived CDR1 and CDR2 are MGHRA and YSYEKL. CDR3 residues: CASSQVIGNSNQPQHF. The CDR3 DNA follows: TGCGCCAGCAGCCAAGTGATCGGGAACAGCAATCAGCCCCAGCATTTT.

This rearrangement joins TRBV2 to TRBJ1-1, with 7 positions matching TRBD1. The CDR3 is 12 amino acids. Per germline, CDR1 SNHLY and CDR2 FYNNEI. The V and J ends lost 8 bases and 8 bases, in that order; junction bases with no gene match: 8. CDR3 protein: CASRDSLTEAFF. The CDR3 DNA is TGTGCCAGCCGGGACAGCCTAACCGAAGCTTTCTTT.